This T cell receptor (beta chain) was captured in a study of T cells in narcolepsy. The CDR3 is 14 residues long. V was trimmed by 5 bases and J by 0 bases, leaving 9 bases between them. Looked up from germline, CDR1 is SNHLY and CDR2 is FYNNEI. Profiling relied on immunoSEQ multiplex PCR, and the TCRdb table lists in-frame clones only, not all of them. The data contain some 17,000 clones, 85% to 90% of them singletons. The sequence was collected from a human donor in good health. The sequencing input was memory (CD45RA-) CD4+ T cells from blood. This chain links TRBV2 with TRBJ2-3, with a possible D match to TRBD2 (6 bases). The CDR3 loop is CASSPGLSTDTQYF. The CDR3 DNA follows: TGTGCCAGCAGTCCGGGACTTAGCACAGATACGCAGTATTTT.